A single sample is the source of the 17 T cell receptor beta chains below, sequenced in a study of blood T cell repertoires in COVID-19. The method was immunoSEQ multiplex PCR; TCRdb's version includes in-frame clones alone and lacks a portion of them. Here the sample spans approximately 140,000 clones, 84% being singletons. The sequenced material came from peripheral blood. All receptors derive from a woman of 80 years or more in a cohort sampled during active or convalescent COVID-19.

The genes are TRBV4-1 and TRBJ2-2; 8 bases fit TRBD2. The CDR3 is 17 residues long. V was pared by 1 base and J by 4 bases, with 8 bases of the junction left unmatched. The germline V gene has CDR1 MGHRA and CDR2 YSYEKL. CDR3 region: CASSQGSLAGVTGELFF. Here the CDR3 DNA reads TGCGCCAGCAGCCAAGGCAGCCTAGCGGGTGTCACCGGGGAGCTGTTTTTT.

This chain joins TRBV2 and TRBJ2-2; possible D gene TRBD2, 5 bases. The germline CDR1 and CDR2 sequences are SNHLY and FYNNEI. Trimming took off 5 bases at V and 4 bases at J, with 11 bases between the two ends. This CDR3 has 14 residues. The CDR3 DNA follows: TGTGCCAGCAGTTCTAGCCCGGGCACCGGGGAGCTGTTTTTT. This encodes CASSSSPGTGELFF.

The chain recombines TRBV6-4 with TRBJ2-1, with 7 bases fitting TRBD1. With V trimmed by 6 bases and J by 0 bases, 2 bases remained unmatched. This CDR3 comprises 14 residues. Germline CDR1 MRHNA, CDR2 SNTAGT. This CDR3 reads CASRAGGSYNEQFF. DNA of the CDR3: TGTGCCAGCAGGGCAGGGGGCTCCTACAATGAGCAGTTCTTC.

The chain uses TRBV2 and TRBJ2-5; tentative D call: TRBD1 (7 bases). This CDR3 region has 14 residues. The V gene's germline CDR1 is SNHLY and CDR2 FYNNEI. V dropped 8 bases and J dropped 2 bases, with 15 bases sitting between them. This CDR3 reads CASGAGGGQETQYF. In DNA form, the CDR3 reads TGTGCCAGCGGTGCAGGGGGAGGTCAAGAGACCCAGTACTTC.

The V call is TRBV5-1, the J call TRBJ1-4; 8 bases align to TRBD1. The CDR3 has 15 amino acids. The V gene end was trimmed by 4 bases and the J gene end by 5 bases; junction bases not matched to a gene: 7. The germline V gene has CDR1 SGHRS and CDR2 YFSETQ. This CDR3 reads CASSRGQGGNEKLFF. CDR3 nucleotides: TGCGCCAGCAGCCGTGGACAGGGTGGAAATGAAAAACTGTTTTTT.

The J gene is TRBJ1-2, the V gene TRBV19; 7 nucleotides agree with TRBD1. Per germline, CDR1 LNHDA and CDR2 SQIVND (reference sequence). The CDR3 runs to 14 residues. Trimming cost V 10 bases and J 8 bases; bases outside gene matches: 16. The CDR3 is CATAPLGRGNGYTF. The DNA for the CDR3 is TGTGCCACCGCGCCGCTGGGCAGGGGGAACGGCTACACCTTC.

The V and J genes are TRBV7-2 and TRBJ1-5, with TRBD1 matching over 8 bases. Germline V gene data show CDR1 as SGHTA and CDR2 as FQGNSA. V trimming: 2 bases; J trimming: 1 base; junction bases outside the gene matches: 7. CDR3 length equals 17 residues. CDR3 protein: CASSLTAGGMSNQPQHF. CDR3 nucleotide sequence: TGTGCCAGCAGCTTAACGGCAGGGGGCATGAGCAATCAGCCCCAGCATTTT.

The rearrangement joins TRBV5-1 to TRBJ2-1; 9 nucleotides line up with TRBD2. Germline-derived CDR1 and CDR2 are SGHRS and YFSETQ. The junction had 8 bases not matched to a gene; V was cut back by 4 bases and J by 9 bases. The CDR3 extends over 14 amino acids. The CDR3 DNA reads as TGCGCCAGCAGCCCCCAAGGCGGGGGGGTTGAGCAGTTCTTC. This translates into CASSPQGGGVEQFF.

This clone was observed once. J is TRBJ1-4 and V is TRBV11-2; D is undetermined. V lost 0 bases, J lost 4 bases, and 9 bases lay in between. Germline assignment: CDR1 SGHAT and CDR2 FQNNGV. CDR3 length: 15 residues. The CDR3 region is CASSLEERDNEKLFF. The CDR3 DNA follows: TGTGCCAGCAGCTTAGAGGAGAGGGATAATGAAAAACTGTTTTTT.

This clone has just a few counts. The chain links TRBV5-1 to TRBJ1-2; D possibly corresponds to TRBD1 (6 bases). Germline V gene lookup returns CDR1 SGHRS and CDR2 YFSETQ. This CDR3 has 14 residues. V lost 4 bases and J lost 4, with 14 bases in between. CDR3 region: CASSHTGPGYGYTF. CDR3 DNA sequence: TGCGCCAGCAGCCACACAGGGCCGGGCTATGGCTACACCTTC.

The chain carries TRBV9 and TRBJ2-1; 9 nucleotides line up with TRBD2. CDR3 length equals 16 residues. Germline V gives CDR1 SGDLS, CDR2 YYNGEE. Trimming removed 3 bases from V and 7 bases from J; junction bases left unmatched: 11. CDR3 loop: CASSAPAGGVENEQFF. The CDR3 DNA follows: TGTGCCAGCAGCGCCCCCGCGGGGGGGGTTGAGAATGAGCAGTTCTTC.

Here the CDR3 reads CASSLDWGQGGRKLFF. The DNA of the CDR3 is TGTGCCAGCAGCTTAGATTGGGGCCAAGGAGGGAGAAAACTGTTTTTT. The chain employs TRBV7-9 and TRBJ1-4, with a possible D match to TRBD1 (5 bases). The CDR3 consists of 16 residues. The germline gives CDR1 SEHNR, CDR2 FQNEAQ (reference sequence). Trimming shortened V by 1 base and J by 10 bases, and 19 bases separated the two germline ends. The complete variable domain, with remaining parts taken from reference TRBV7-9 and TRBJ1-4, reads DTGVSQNPRHKITKRGQNVTFRCDPISEHNRLYWYRQTLGQGPEFLTYFQNEAQLEKSRLLSDRFSAERPKGSFSTLEIQRTEQGDSAMYLCASSLDWGQGGRKLFFGSGTQLSVL.

The CDR3 region is CASSPVRAGINYGYTF. The CDR3 DNA sequence: TGCGCCAGCAGCCCCGTGAGGGCGGGAATTAACTATGGCTACACCTTC. V is TRBV5-1 and J is TRBJ1-2; D ambiguous. There are 16 residues in the CDR3. Deletions cut 4 bases from V and 1 base from J, with 17 bases between. Germline assignment: CDR1 SGHRS and CDR2 YFSETQ. Complete variable domain (other parts from reference TRBV5-1 and TRBJ1-2): KAGVTQTPRYLIKTRGQQVTLSCSPISGHRSVSWYQQTPGQGLQFLFEYFSETQRNKGNFPGRFSGRQFSNSRSEMNVSTLELGDSALYLCASSPVRAGINYGYTFGSGTRLTVV.

The chain couples TRBV9 to TRBJ1-5; D gene ambiguous. The germline V and J ends were trimmed by 0 bases and 0 bases, with 7 bases remaining between them. Germline lookup yields CDR1 SGDLS and CDR2 YYNGEE. This CDR3 comprises 15 residues. CDR3 protein: CASSVDSYSNQPQHF. CDR3 in DNA: TGTGCCAGCAGCGTAGATAGTTATAGCAATCAGCCCCAGCATTTT.

This chain joins TRBV7-9 and TRBJ2-1; 8 bases align to TRBD1. The CDR3 extends over 17 amino acids. V shed 5 bases and J 0 bases; nucleotides not matched to a gene: 9. Germline V lookup: CDR1 SEHNR, CDR2 FQNEAQ (reference sequence). CDR3 DNA sequence: TGTGCCAGCAGCCCCAGGACAGGGACTCACTCCTACAATGAGCAGTTCTTC. Its protein is CASSPRTGTHSYNEQFF.

The V call is TRBV12-3 or TRBV12-4, the J call TRBJ2-3; D possibly corresponds to TRBD2 (6 bases). The V gene lost 6 bases and the J gene lost 2 bases, with 9 bases spanning the gap. This CDR3 has 13 residues. The CDR3 loop reads CASRWDFTDTQYF. In nucleotides, the CDR3 is TGTGCCAGCAGGTGGGACTTCACAGATACGCAGTATTTT.

V usage is TRBV5-1 and J usage is TRBJ2-1, with a possible D match to TRBD1 (5 bases). Germline-derived CDR1 and CDR2 are SGHRS and YFSETQ. The CDR3 has 15 amino acids. V lost 2 bases and J 1 base, leaving 10 bases between the germline ends. This chain's CDR3 is CASSFSGQSYNEQFF. CDR3 nucleotides: TGCGCCAGCAGCTTTTCAGGACAATCCTACAATGAGCAGTTCTTC.